What follows are 21 T cell receptor beta chains derived from one specimen sequenced in a study of shared clonotypes between healthy human individuals. Naive CD8 cells comprised CD45RO-negative, CCR7-positively selected cells, excluding terminally differentiated effector memory CD45RA+ cells. Some clones are missing from TCRdb's copy, which holds only in-frame ones; the method was immunoSEQ multiplex PCR. Seen here are under 1 million clones, over 90% observed once, and the top ten hold 20% to 30%. Sequencing was done on a sample of naive CD8+ T cells sorted from blood. Receptors were obtained from a man aged 30-40 years in good health.

The CDR3 protein is CASSQVPFYNEQFF. In DNA form, the CDR3 reads TGTGCCAGCAGCCAAGTCCCGTTCTACAATGAGCAGTTCTTC. This chain connects TRBV14 to TRBJ2-1; no clear D gene. CDR3 size: 14 residues. Trimming left V 1 base short and J 3 bases short, with 7 bases between. Per germline, CDR1 SGHDN and CDR2 FVKESK.

The chain recombines TRBV11-2 with TRBJ1-1; D unclear. CDR1 is SGHAT, CDR2 FQNNGV, per germline. This CDR3 spans 14 amino acids. The V end was cut by 5 bases, the J end by 1 base, with 11 bases between. The CDR3 loop reads CASSRPPRNTEAFF. In DNA form, the CDR3 reads TGTGCCAGCAGCCGCCCCCCCAGGAACACTGAAGCTTTCTTT.

The chain couples TRBV11-2 to TRBJ2-1; D is uncertain. Trimming removed 2 bases at V and 0 bases at J, with 14 bases between. Germline assignment: CDR1 SGHAT and CDR2 FQNNGV. The CDR3 length is 17 residues. The DNA for the CDR3 is TGTGCCAGCAGCTTAAATGATGCTCTAATCTCCTACAATGAGCAGTTCTTC. This codes for CASSLNDALISYNEQFF.

This clone was observed a single time. V gene TRBV15 combines with J gene TRBJ2-1; 9 nucleotides agree with TRBD2. The CDR3 has 15 residues. V was pared by 6 bases and J by 0 bases, with 3 bases of the junction left unmatched. Germline values: CDR1 LNHNV, CDR2 YYDKDF (reference sequence). Here the CDR3 reads CATRISGSSYNEQFF. CDR3 coding DNA: TGTGCCACCAGGATTAGCGGGAGCTCCTACAATGAGCAGTTCTTC.

Worth noting for this clone: The sample carries other DNA sequences with the same CDR3. V and J are TRBV4-3 and TRBJ2-1, with 9 bases fitting TRBD2. CDR3 length: 15 amino acids. From germline, CDR1 is LGHNA and CDR2 YSLEER. After removal of 1 base from V and 4 bases from J, the junction contained 2 bases not matched to a gene. The CDR3, as DNA: TGCGCCAGCAGCCAAGGCCTAGCGGGGTACAATGAGCAGTTCTTC. It specifies CASSQGLAGYNEQFF.

The DNA for the CDR3 is TGCAGCGTCTACGCCCGGGACAGACCCTACGAGCAGTACTTC. This translates into CSVYARDRPYEQYF. This rearrangement joins TRBV29-1 to TRBJ2-7, with 7 bases lining up with TRBD1. The V gene's germline CDR1 is SQVTM and CDR2 ANQGSEA. CDR3 length equals 14 residues. V trimming: 6 bases; J trimming: 2 bases; junction bases outside the gene matches: 10.

The chain joins TRBV9 to TRBJ2-1; TRBD1 agrees at 10 bases. CDR1 SGDLS and CDR2 YYNGEE come from the germline V gene. This CDR3 contains 16 residues. With 0 bases clipped from V and 4 bases from J, the junction kept 4 bases outside the gene matches. The CDR3 is CASSVVDRGFYNEQFF. Here the CDR3 DNA reads TGTGCCAGCAGCGTAGTGGACAGGGGGTTTTACAATGAGCAGTTCTTC.

This clone appeared once. As DNA, the CDR3 is TGTGCCAGCAGCTTGGTCCCCGGATCCTACGAGCAGTACTTC. As protein: CASSLVPGSYEQYF. J is TRBJ2-7 and V is TRBV5-4, with no clear D. Per the germline V gene, CDR1 is SGHNT and CDR2 is YYREEE (reference sequence). Between the trimmed V and J ends, which lost 0 bases and 1 base, there was a span of 8 bases. The CDR3 spans 14 residues.

This clone was detected once. The chain recombines TRBV7-9 with TRBJ2-3; TRBD1 is a possible D gene (6 bases). V gave up 3 bases and J gave up 3 bases, with 10 bases separating them. The CDR3 extends over 14 amino acids. Germline CDR1 is SEHNR and CDR2 is FQNEAQ (reference sequence). The CDR3 DNA reads TGTGCCAGCAGCTTCCTAGGGGGAACAGATACGCAGTATTTT. Translation gives CASSFLGGTDTQYF.

This rearrangement joins TRBV19 to TRBJ2-7; D gene ambiguous. This CDR3 region has 14 residues. The V gene's germline CDR1 is LNHDA and CDR2 SQIVND (reference sequence). V lost 3 bases to trimming and J lost 1 base, with 10 bases between them. CDR3 sequence: CASSIQAESYEQYF. The CDR3 DNA reads as TGTGCCAGTAGTATTCAGGCGGAATCCTACGAGCAGTACTTC.

CDR3 nucleotide sequence: TGTGCCAGCAGTCTCACGATCGAAAAACCGACAGGGCTTGGGACTAGCGGGAGCTCCTACGAGCAGTACTTC. Encoded protein: CASSLTIEKPTGLGTSGSSYEQYF. The gene calls are TRBV28 and TRBJ2-7; 14 nucleotides line up with TRBD2. CDR1 is MDHEN, CDR2 SYDVKM, per germline. CDR3 length: 24 amino acids. The trim removed 5 bases at V and 0 bases at J, leaving 27 bases unmatched.

Regarding this clone: Other DNA sequences in this specimen translate into the identical CDR3. The V gene is TRBV9, the J gene TRBJ2-3, with unresolved D. Germline-derived CDR1 and CDR2 are SGDLS and YYNGEE. V lost 0 bases and J 5 bases, leaving 7 bases between the germline ends. CDR3 length: 13 amino acids. In DNA form, the CDR3 reads TGTGCCAGCAGCGTAGCTGGGGAAGATACGCAGTATTTT. Translation gives CASSVAGEDTQYF.

As regards this clone: Other nucleotide sequences from this sample produce the same CDR3. The rearrangement links TRBV30 to TRBJ2-2; D gene ambiguous. This CDR3 is 13 amino acids long. Between the trimmed V and J ends, which lost 0 bases and 15 bases, there was a span of 17 bases. Germline V CDR1 and CDR2: GTSNPN, SVGIG (reference sequence). The CDR3, as DNA: TGTGCCTGGAGTGTGGTCGGGCCCGGAGAGTTGTTTTTT. This sequence encodes CAWSVVGPGELFF.

This sequence joins TRBV4-3 and TRBJ2-7; the D gene is possibly TRBD2 (5 bases). Trimming removed 8 bases from V and 0 bases from J, with 14 bases in between. Per germline, CDR1 LGHNA and CDR2 YSLEER. The CDR3 runs 14 residues. Here the CDR3 reads CASGETTDSYEQYF. CDR3 DNA: TGCGCCAGCGGGGAGACGACGGACTCCTACGAGCAGTACTTC.

The chain recombines TRBV15 with TRBJ2-7; D is undetermined. The CDR3 runs 15 residues. Trimming took off 0 bases at V and 2 bases at J, with 11 bases between the two ends. The germline V gene encodes CDR1 LNHNV and CDR2 YYDKDF (reference sequence). CDR3 loop: CATSRDGISAYEQYF. CDR3 DNA: TGTGCCACCAGCAGAGATGGTATAAGCGCCTACGAGCAGTACTTC.

The chain combines TRBV27 with TRBJ2-1, with a weak D call TRBD2 (6 bases). The CDR3 has 14 amino acids. Trimming stripped 2 bases from V and 5 bases from J, with 10 bases between. The germline V gene has CDR1 MNHEY and CDR2 SMNVEV (reference sequence). The CDR3 sequence is CASSLAGFNNEQFF. CDR3 DNA sequence: TGTGCCAGCAGTTTAGCGGGATTCAACAATGAGCAGTTCTTC.

The chain is built from TRBV7-9 and TRBJ2-7; D is ambiguous. This CDR3 spans 15 amino acids. Germline V CDR1 and CDR2: SEHNR, FQNEAQ (reference sequence). Trimming removed 7 bases from V and 0 bases from J, with 16 bases in between. The CDR3, as DNA: TGTGCCAGCACCCCATGGGCGGAGAGCTCCTACGAGCAGTACTTC. Translated, it gives CASTPWAESSYEQYF.

The chain joins TRBV28 to TRBJ2-7; perhaps TRBD1 as D (6 bases). The CDR3 covers 18 residues. With 5 bases removed from V and 2 bases from J, the gap between germline ends came to 25 bases. Germline CDR1 MDHEN, CDR2 SYDVKM. This chain's CDR3 is CASSATYRASTGPYEQYF. For the CDR3, the DNA is TGTGCCAGCAGTGCGACCTACAGGGCGTCGACAGGACCCTACGAGCAGTACTTC.

The chain combines TRBV9 with TRBJ2-5, with 8 bases lining up with TRBD2. CDR1 and CDR2 (germline): SGDLS, YYNGEE. The V gene end was trimmed by 3 bases and the J gene end by 5 bases; junction bases not matched to a gene: 15. The CDR3 loop spans 17 amino acids. In DNA, the CDR3 is TGTGCCAGCAGCGCCGGGGGGGTGGTCCAACCCCGGGAGACCCAGTACTTC. Translation gives CASSAGGVVQPRETQYF.

The chain is built from TRBV6-6 and TRBJ2-1; possibly TRBD1 for D (5 bases). Per the germline V gene, CDR1 is MNHNY and CDR2 is SVGAGI (reference sequence). V lost 4 bases, J lost 12 bases, and 13 bases lay in between. The CDR3 runs to 12 residues. As DNA, the CDR3 is TGTGCCAGCAGTTTGGACACCCTGTTGCAGTTCTTC. This codes for CASSLDTLLQFF.

The CDR3 loop reads CASSPLSGRHYNEQFF. CDR3 nucleotides: TGTGCCAGCAGTCCCCTCTCCGGGAGACACTACAATGAGCAGTTCTTC. J is TRBJ2-1 and V is TRBV28, with D tentatively TRBD2 (6 bases). Germline values: CDR1 MDHEN, CDR2 SYDVKM. The CDR3 has 16 residues. Trimming shortened V by 5 bases and J by 3 bases, and 17 bases separated the two germline ends.